This TCR beta chain was observed in a study of vaccination and CD4 T cells after COVID-19. Background on the study: Each control culture was treated with a CEFX pool, an HIV-1 Nef pool, or no peptide.

Treatment noted: roughly 11-day PBMC culture with coronavirus spike peptide pools or control peptides (ViraFEST assay). This clonotype has a handful of counts. Its antigen is unidentified. An Oncomine TCR Beta short-read assay was used to sequence the DNA from cultured CD4+ T cells. The authors extracted genomic DNA from cultured CD4+ T cells. Each CDR3 protein gets one entry after TCRdb re-called the PCR reads with MiXCR. In the table there are some 10,000 distinct CDR3 sequences, about 45% of which are singletons. Germline V gene sequence: CDR1 GTSNPN, CDR2 SVGIG (reference sequence). V lost 0 bases, J lost 5 bases, and 19 bases lay in between. CDR3 length equals 16 residues.

The sample taken for sequencing was CD4+ T cells from blood, cultured in vitro. This sequence was found in a human donor who had recovered from COVID-19. J is TRBJ1-2 and V is TRBV30; D is perhaps TRBD1 (5 bases). The CDR3 reads CAWSVLGGTVGYGYTF. CDR3 bases: TGTGCCTGGAGTGTACTTGGGGGGACGGTTGGTTATGGCTACACCTTC.